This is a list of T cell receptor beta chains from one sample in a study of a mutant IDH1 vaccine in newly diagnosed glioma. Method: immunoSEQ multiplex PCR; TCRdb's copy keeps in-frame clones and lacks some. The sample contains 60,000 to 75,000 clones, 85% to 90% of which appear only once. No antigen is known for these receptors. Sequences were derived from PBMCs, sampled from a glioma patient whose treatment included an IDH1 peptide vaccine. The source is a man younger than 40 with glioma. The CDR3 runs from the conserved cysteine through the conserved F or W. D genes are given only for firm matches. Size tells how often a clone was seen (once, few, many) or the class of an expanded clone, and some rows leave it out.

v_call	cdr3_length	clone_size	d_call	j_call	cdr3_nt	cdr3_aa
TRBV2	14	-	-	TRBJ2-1	TGTGCCAGCAGTGTAACTAGGCTTCTCGATGAGCAGTTCTTC	CASSVTRLLDEQFF
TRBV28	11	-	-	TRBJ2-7	TGTGCCAGCAGTTGGGGAGCGACCTCGTACTTC	CASSWGATSYF
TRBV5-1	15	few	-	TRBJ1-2	TGCGCCAGCTCTCTAGCCGGGACTCAAGGCTATGGCTACACCTTC	CASSLAGTQGYGYTF
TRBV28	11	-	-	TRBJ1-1	TGTGCCAGCAACAAAAACACTGAAGCTTTCTTT	CASNKNTEAFF
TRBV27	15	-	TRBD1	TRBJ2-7	TGTGCCAGCAGTTTCTCGCGACAGGGTGGCTACGAGCAGTACTTC	CASSFSRQGGYEQYF
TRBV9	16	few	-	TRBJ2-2	TGTGCCAGCAGCGTTGGGCTAGCATCGGAGACCGGGGAGCTGTTTTTT	CASSVGLASETGELFF
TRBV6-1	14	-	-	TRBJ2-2	TGTGCCAGCAGTTCCGGGACGAACACCGGGGAGCTGTTTTTT	CASSSGTNTGELFF
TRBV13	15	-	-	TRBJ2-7	TGTGCCAGCAGCTCTGCACCAGGGGGGACCTACGAGCAGTACTTC	CASSSAPGGTYEQYF
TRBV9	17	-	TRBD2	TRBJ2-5	TGTGCCAGCAGCGTAGGACTAGCGGGATCGGGGGTGGAGACCCAGTACTTC	CASSVGLAGSGVETQYF
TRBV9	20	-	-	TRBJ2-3	TGTGCCAGCAGCGTAGGCCGGCAGGGTCGCTTGGTTAGCGGAACAGATACGCAGTATTTT	CASSVGRQGRLVSGTDTQYF
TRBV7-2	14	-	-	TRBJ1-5	TGTGCCAGCAGCTTAGGGGGGATGGGTCAGCCCCAGCATTTT	CASSLGGMGQPQHF